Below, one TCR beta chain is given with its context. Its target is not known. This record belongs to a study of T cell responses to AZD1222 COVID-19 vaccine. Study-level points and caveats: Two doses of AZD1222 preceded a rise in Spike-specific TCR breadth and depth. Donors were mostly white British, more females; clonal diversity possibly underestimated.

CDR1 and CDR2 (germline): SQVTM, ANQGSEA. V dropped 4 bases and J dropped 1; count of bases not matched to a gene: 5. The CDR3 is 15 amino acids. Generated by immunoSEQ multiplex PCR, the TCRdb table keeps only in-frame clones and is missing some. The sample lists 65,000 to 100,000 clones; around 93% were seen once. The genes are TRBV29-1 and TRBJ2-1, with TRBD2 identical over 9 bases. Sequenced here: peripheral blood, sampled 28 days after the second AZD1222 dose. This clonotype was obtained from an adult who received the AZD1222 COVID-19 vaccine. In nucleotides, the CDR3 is TGCAGCGTTGGTTCGGCGGGAGGGTCCTACAATGAGCAGTTCTTC. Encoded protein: CSVGSAGGSYNEQFF.